This T cell receptor (beta chain) emerged from a study of blood T cells in healthy people across ages. Germline V gene lookup returns CDR1 ENHRY and CDR2 SYGVKD. V dropped 10 bases and J dropped 3; count of bases not matched to a gene: 12. The CDR3 spans 16 residues. It was with a sample-barcoded 5' primer and a J-beta primer mix that a second PCR of roughly 7 to 12 cycles was run. TCRdb processed the 5' RACE reads anew with MiXCR; each CDR3 protein has one entry. The sample records hundreds of thousands of distinct CDR3 sequences, around two fifths being singletons. Sequences were obtained from blood. The chain is built from TRBV10-3 and TRBJ1-5, with 10 bases matching TRBD1. This TCR derives from a man aged 55 to 69 in good health. CDR3 protein: CATQSGQGGINQPQHF. DNA of the CDR3: TGTGCCACCCAAAGCGGACAGGGGGGAATCAATCAGCCCCAGCATTTT.